One and the same sample provided the 26 T cell receptor beta chains below, sequenced in a study of PD-L1 blockade in urothelial cancer listed by TCRdb under 2017. The method was the immunoSEQ multiplex PCR assay. In TCRdb, the immuneACCESS table is reduced to in-frame sequences with V and J assigned. These tables do not hold every clone; where another copy was compared, an unresolved V gene accounts for under half, and the others remain unexplained. Counted in this sample were tens of thousands of clones; 79% of them appeared once. Roughly 10% of the sample is taken by the ten largest. What this sample's time point label stands for: pretreatment peripheral blood. This material consisted of PBMCs, taken around atezolizumab (anti-PD-L1) treatment. The receptor source for this set is a man in his 70s with urothelial cancer.

The V gene is TRBV18, the J gene TRBJ1-1, with TRBD1 identical over 9 bases. V shed 6 bases, J shed 1 base, and the junction held 3 bases outside the gene matches. CDR1 and CDR2 from the germline V gene are KGHSH and LQKENI. This CDR3 comprises 14 residues. The CDR3 here is CASSRTGENTEAFF. Here the CDR3 DNA reads TGTGCCAGCTCGCGGACAGGGGAGAACACTGAAGCTTTCTTT.

This chain joins TRBV30 and TRBJ2-2; the match to TRBD1 covers 12 bases. The CDR3 totals 14 residues. Germline V gene lookup returns CDR1 GTSNPN and CDR2 SVGIG (reference sequence). The CDR3 nucleotides are TGTGCTCGGGACAGGGGGCCGAACACCGGGGAGCTGTTTTTT. Residues: CARDRGPNTGELFF.

The chain uses TRBV10-3 and TRBJ2-2; TRBD2 matches at 9 bases. The trim removed 6 bases at V and 4 bases at J, leaving 12 bases unmatched. The CDR3 extends over 17 amino acids. Germline loops: CDR1 ENHRY, CDR2 SYGVKD. The CDR3: CAIRGNSGRATTGELFF. In nucleotides, the CDR3 is TGTGCCATCAGAGGTAATAGCGGGAGAGCGACCACCGGGGAGCTGTTTTTT.

The J gene is TRBJ2-2, the V gene TRBV7-2, with a possible D match to TRBD2 (5 bases). V was clipped by 1 base and J by 4 bases, with 16 bases between them. Germline-derived CDR1 and CDR2 are SGHTA and FQGNSA. The length of the CDR3 is 17 residues. CDR3 coding DNA: TGTGCCAGCAGCTTAGTGTTGGACTCCCGAGGCACCGGGGAGCTGTTTTTT. Translating it yields CASSLVLDSRGTGELFF. The whole variable domain, remainder taken from reference TRBV7-2 and TRBJ2-2, is GAGVSQSPSNKVTEKGKDVELRCDPISGHTALYWYRQSLGQGLEFLIYFQGNSAPDKSGLPSDRFSAERTGGSVSTLTIQRTQQEDSAVYLCASSLVLDSRGTGELFFGEGSRLTVL.

V and J are TRBV11-2 and TRBJ2-7; D is uncertain. Per the germline V gene, CDR1 is SGHAT and CDR2 is FQNNGV. The V and J ends lost 0 bases and 5 bases respectively, with 14 bases between them. CDR3 length equals 15 residues. The CDR3 sequence: CASSLDSSGSHEQYF. The CDR3 DNA reads TGTGCCAGCAGCTTAGATTCTTCCGGGTCCCACGAGCAGTACTTC.

With respect to this clone: At one of its ends the junction is not consistent with the germline gene, which may arise from a read error. This rearrangement joins TRBV7-7 to TRBJ2-2; D not certain. The CDR3 loop spans 13 amino acids. Germline V gives CDR1 SSHAT, CDR2 FNYEAQ (reference sequence). This CDR3 reads CASSRDTTGELFF. CDR3 coding DNA: TGTGCTAGCAGCCGAGACACGACCGGGGAGCTGTTTTTT.

This rearrangement joins TRBV5-5 to TRBJ1-1; no clear D. V was shortened by 3 bases and J by 11 bases, with 23 bases between the two germline ends. Germline V CDR1 and CDR2: SGHKS, YYEKEE (reference sequence). The CDR3 length is 15 residues. DNA of the CDR3: TGTGCCAGCAGCTCGTATTCGTACACGCGACCGGGGGCTTTCTTT. Protein: CASSSYSYTRPGAFF.

The rearrangement uses TRBV10-3 and TRBJ1-5, with D tentatively TRBD1 (6 bases). Germline CDR1 and CDR2: ENHRY and SYGVKD. Trimming cost V 5 bases and J 7 bases, with 12 bases left between them. CDR3 length: 13 residues. CDR3: CAISLDSIQPQHF. CDR3 bases: TGTGCCATCAGTCTGGACAGCATACAGCCCCAGCATTTT.

This chain joins TRBV18 and TRBJ2-7, with 9 bases that match TRBD2. The CDR3 runs to 15 residues. Germline loops: CDR1 KGHSH, CDR2 LQKENI. J gave up 5 bases and V 2 bases, and 7 bases lay outside the gene matches. CDR3 coding DNA: TGTGCCAGCTCACCAGCGGGAGGGCCTTTGGACGAGCAGTACTTC. Translation gives CASSPAGGPLDEQYF.

V and J are TRBV18 and TRBJ2-1, with 7 bases fitting TRBD2. The CDR3 length is 11 residues. Germline lookup yields CDR1 KGHSH and CDR2 LQKENI. CDR3: CRGPFLAAQFF. CDR3 nucleotides: TGTAGGGGTCCTTTCCTAGCGGCGCAGTTCTTC.

The J gene is TRBJ2-1, the V gene TRBV5-1; 10 bases are a match to TRBD2. J gave up 3 bases and V 0 bases, and 0 bases lay outside the gene matches. Germline CDR1 is SGHRS and CDR2 is YFSETQ. The CDR3 length is 15 residues. This CDR3 reads CASSLASGSYNEQFF. CDR3 nucleotides: TGCGCCAGCAGCTTGGCTAGCGGGAGCTACAATGAGCAGTTCTTC.

This chain uses TRBV29-1 with TRBJ1-3; no clear D. V gave up 7 bases and J gave up 0 bases, with 7 bases separating them. The CDR3 runs 12 residues. Germline V gene sequence: CDR1 SQVTM, CDR2 ANQGSEA. The CDR3 spells CSGESSGNTIYF. The CDR3 DNA reads as TGCAGCGGGGAGAGCTCTGGAAACACCATATATTTT. The whole variable domain, filled in from reference TRBV29-1 and TRBJ1-3, reads SAVISQKPSRDICQRGTSLTIQCQVDSQVTMMFWYRQQPGQSLTLIATANQGSEATYESGFVIDKFPISRPNLTFSTLTVSNMSPEDSSIYLCSGESSGNTIYFGEGSWLTVV.

The chain links TRBV28 to TRBJ1-5, with D possibly TRBD1 on 5 matching bases. The CDR3 runs 14 residues. The V gene lost 3 bases and the J gene lost 4 bases, with 10 bases spanning the gap. The germline V gene has CDR1 MDHEN and CDR2 SYDVKM. The CDR3 reads CASSFPGGNQPQHF. The CDR3 DNA is TGTGCCAGCAGTTTCCCTGGGGGGAATCAGCCCCAGCATTTT.

This clone was recorded once. V usage is TRBV7-9 and J usage is TRBJ2-4, with 7 positions matching TRBD1. This CDR3 spans 16 amino acids. The V gene end was trimmed by 5 bases and the J gene end by 0 bases; junction bases not matched to a gene: 7. Germline V gives CDR1 SEHNR, CDR2 FQNEAQ (reference sequence). As DNA, the CDR3 is TGTGCCAGCAGCCCCTCGACAGGGCTAGCCAAAAACATTCAGTACTTC. Residues: CASSPSTGLAKNIQYF.

The rearrangement links TRBV7-8 to TRBJ2-1; D ambiguous. The V and J ends lost 5 bases and 4 bases respectively, with 6 bases between them. The CDR3 has 12 residues. Germline loops: CDR1 SGHVS, CDR2 FQNEAQ. CDR3: CASSRLYNEQFF. The CDR3 DNA sequence: TGTGCCAGCAGCCGTCTATACAATGAGCAGTTCTTC.

The chain has TRBV5-4 and TRBJ1-2; unclear D gene. V shed 5 bases and J shed 3 bases, with 14 bases lying between them. Germline values: CDR1 SGHNT, CDR2 YYREEE (reference sequence). The CDR3 extends over 14 amino acids. CDR3: CASRSEGRDYGYTF. The CDR3 region has the DNA TGTGCCAGCAGGTCCGAAGGGAGAGACTATGGCTACACCTTC. The full variable domain, in which reference TRBV5-4 and TRBJ1-2 provide the parts outside the CDR3, is ETGVTQSPTHLIKTRGQQVTLRCSSQSGHNTVSWYQQALGQGPQFIFQYYREEENGRGNFPPRFSGLQFPNYSSELNVNALELDDSALYLCASRSEGRDYGYTFGSGTRLTVV.

The CDR3 bases are TGTGCCAGCAGCTATCCGGGACAGACGAACACCGGGGAGCTGTTTTTT. Its protein is CASSYPGQTNTGELFF. The V and J genes are TRBV7-2 and TRBJ2-2; 7 bases align to TRBD1. J lost 0 bases, V lost 4 bases, and 5 bases had no gene match. The germline V gene encodes CDR1 SGHTA and CDR2 FQGNSA. The CDR3 loop spans 16 amino acids.

The chain joins TRBV13 to TRBJ2-7; tentatively, D is TRBD2 (7 bases). CDR3 size: 14 residues. CDR1 is PRHDT, CDR2 FYEKMQ, per germline (reference sequence). V gave up 0 bases and J gave up 4 bases, with 10 bases separating them. This CDR3 is CASSLGQGGYEQYF. The CDR3 region has the DNA TGTGCCAGCAGCTTAGGACAGGGAGGGTACGAGCAGTACTTC.

The rearrangement links TRBV5-1 to TRBJ2-3; no definite D call. The CDR3 runs 16 residues. Looked up from germline, CDR1 is SGHRS and CDR2 is YFSETQ. V dropped 0 bases and J dropped 0 bases, with 11 bases sitting between them. CDR3 DNA sequence: TGCGCCAGCAGCTTGGGGGCCCGTGCTAGCACAGATACGCAGTATTTT. This sequence encodes CASSLGARASTDTQYF.

The DNA of the CDR3 is TGTGCCATCAATATAGCGGATACGCAGTATTTT. It yields the protein CAINIADTQYF. V and J are TRBV10-3 and TRBJ2-3; maybe TRBD2 (5 bases). The V gene's germline CDR1 is ENHRY and CDR2 SYGVKD. Trimming took 7 bases from V and 6 from J, leaving 8 bases between them. The length of the CDR3 is 11 residues.

The chain uses TRBV2 and TRBJ2-2; weak D call: TRBD2 (6 bases). CDR1 and CDR2 from the germline V gene are SNHLY and FYNNEI. V was shortened by 4 bases and J by 4 bases, with 13 bases between the two germline ends. This CDR3 is built from 15 residues. This CDR3 reads CASSVSGSATGELFF. For the CDR3, the DNA is TGTGCCAGCAGTGTGTCCGGGAGTGCCACCGGGGAGCTGTTTTTT. Full variable domain (missing parts from reference TRBV2 and TRBJ2-2): EPEVTQTPSHQVTQMGQEVILRCVPISNHLYFYWYRQILGQKVEFLVSFYNNEISEKSEIFDDQFSVERPDGSNFTLKIRSTKLEDSAMYFCASSVSGSATGELFFGEGSRLTVL.

The chain carries TRBV6-1 and TRBJ1-4, with TRBD1 as a possible D gene (6 bases). This CDR3 contains 14 residues. V was trimmed by 5 bases and J by 5 bases, leaving 12 bases between them. Per germline, CDR1 MNHNS and CDR2 SASEGT. The chain's CDR3 is CASSRQVGNEKLFF. Here the CDR3 DNA reads TGTGCCAGCAGTCGACAGGTGGGAAATGAAAAACTGTTTTTT.

The chain joins TRBV18 to TRBJ2-5; 8 nucleotides align to TRBD2. Per germline, CDR1 KGHSH and CDR2 LQKENI. V was pared by 2 bases and J by 5 bases, with 7 bases of the junction left unmatched. CDR3 length: 15 amino acids. DNA for the CDR3: TGTGCCAGCTCACCAGGAAGCGGGAGAGCGGAGACCCAGTACTTC. Translating gives CASSPGSGRAETQYF.

The CDR3 is CASSVLGADTQYF. Written as DNA, the CDR3 is TGTGCCAGCAGCGTACTAGGTGCAGATACGCAGTATTTT. This chain uses TRBV9 with TRBJ2-3; D is ambiguous. Looked up from germline, CDR1 is SGDLS and CDR2 is YYNGEE. The CDR3 runs 13 residues. V was pared by 1 base and J by 4 bases, with 7 bases between.

The rearrangement uses TRBV21-1 and TRBJ1-2; the D call in the table, TRBD1, was not verified against the DNA. TRBV21-1 represents a pseudogene. The CDR3 loop spans 16 amino acids. This CDR3 reads CASSKDVGHRSYGYTF. In nucleotides, the CDR3 is TGTGCCAGCAGCAAAGATGTTGGGCATCGATCCTATGGCTACACCTTC.

The chain couples TRBV6-1 to TRBJ1-5; D is uncertain. The CDR3 covers 13 residues. CDR1 and CDR2 from the germline V gene are MNHNS and SASEGT. Trimming left V 6 bases short and J 4 bases short, with 10 bases between. CDR3 nucleotide sequence: TGTGCCAGCAGATCTGACGGGAATCAGCCCCAGCATTTT. It yields the protein CASRSDGNQPQHF.